The T cell receptor beta chain described here comes from a study of shared clonotypes between healthy human individuals. Genomic DNA of each subset was evenly split across several immunoSEQ plates. Replicate PCRs run on unsorted PBMC used approximately 0.3 ug DNA, which was about 30,000 T cell genomes. Using ten immunoSEQ deep assay plates, investigators sequenced unsorted PBMC DNA. As handled by the study authors: Filtering differed for immunoSEQ, which gave only junction sequences without quality scores. Clones were read by immunoSEQ multiplex PCR, and TCRdb kept only the in-frame ones, dropping some. From that table come the V and J calls and clone size; the DNA was used to work out D and trimming. This table has around 430,000 clones, roughly 80% appearing once. V trimming: 5 bases; J trimming: 12 bases; junction bases outside the gene matches: 6. Germline V gene sequence: CDR1 MNHEY, CDR2 SVGAGI. This CDR3 comprises 12 residues.

The sample taken for sequencing was PBMCs. The chain carries TRBV6-5 and TRBJ1-1; 10 nucleotides align to TRBD1. This TCR was recovered from a woman aged 40-49 years in good health. Some clones in this sample may be carry-over from other donors' samples. In nucleotides, the CDR3 is TGTGCCAGCAGTCCCCGGACAGGGGGGACTTTCTTT. Translation gives CASSPRTGGTFF.